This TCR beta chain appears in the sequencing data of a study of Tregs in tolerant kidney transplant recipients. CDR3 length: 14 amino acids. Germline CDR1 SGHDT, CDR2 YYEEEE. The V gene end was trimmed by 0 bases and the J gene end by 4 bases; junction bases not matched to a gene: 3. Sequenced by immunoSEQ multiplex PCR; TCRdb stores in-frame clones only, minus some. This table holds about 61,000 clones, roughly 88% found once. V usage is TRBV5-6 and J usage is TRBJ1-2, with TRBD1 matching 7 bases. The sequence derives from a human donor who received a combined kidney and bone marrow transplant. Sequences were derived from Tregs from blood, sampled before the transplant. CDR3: CASSLGTGSYGYTF. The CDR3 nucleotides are TGTGCCAGCAGCTTGGGGACAGGAAGCTATGGCTACACCTTC.